This T cell receptor beta chain was retrieved from a study of beta chain features in type 1 diabetes. Turning to the study itself: All of the samples together had approximately 99 million sorted cells examined.

J was trimmed by 2 bases and V by 6 bases; bases with no gene match: 4. Germline-derived CDR1 and CDR2 are MNHNS and SASEGT. The CDR3 extends over 14 amino acids. With regard to this clone: What it binds is not known.

Study-level points and caveats: Moderately but significantly shorter TCRB CDR3s were found in Type 1 diabetes patients in all four CD4+ subsets. Any HLA-type effect on TCRB rearrangement remained unresolved here.

Every participating donor gave one draw, a heparinised blood sample averaging roughly 100 mL. Researchers reported sorting CD4+ naive, central memory, regulatory and stem cell-like memory cells via CD45RO/CCR7/CD25/CD127/CD95/CD27. Expressed TCRB transcripts were sequenced because the entire RNA isolate underwent reverse transcription. Some clones are missing from TCRdb's copy, which holds only in-frame ones; the method was immunoSEQ multiplex PCR. The sample yields some 150,000 clones, approximately 13% seen once. The source of this sequence is a man aged 18 to 35 with type 1 diabetes. The chain carries TRBV6-1 and TRBJ1-5; 7 nucleotides line up with TRBD1. The material sequenced was central memory CD4+ T cells from blood. The DNA for the CDR3 is TGTGCCAGCAGCCGACAGGGAGGCAATCAGCCCCAGCATTTT. Translating it yields CASSRQGGNQPQHF.